This TCR beta chain was observed in a study of graft-versus-host responses after intestinal transplantation. Study-wide findings and caveats: The highest levels of circulating GvH clones went along with early declines in HvG clones after transplant.

The J segment lost 1 base and the V segment lost 4 bases, leaving 7 bases of the junction unmatched. Germline V gene lookup returns CDR1 LGHNA and CDR2 YSLEER. The CDR3 spans 16 residues. Points on this clone: Its antigen is as yet unknown.

Here immunoSEQ multiplex PCR was the method, and the copy in TCRdb shows in-frame clones only, minus some. Of 29,000 or so clones listed, roughly 87% were seen once; the top ten hold around a tenth. The chain combines TRBV4-3 with TRBJ2-1; 7 positions match TRBD2. The sequencing here drew on PBMCs, taken 450 to 460 days after intestinal transplantation. This clonotype originated in a human patient who received an intestinal transplant, so some T cells may come from the graft donor. DNA of the CDR3: TGCGCCAGCAGCCGCCCCCTCGGGGGGTCCTACAATGAGCAGTTCTTC. Its translation is CASSRPLGGSYNEQFF.